Listed here are 20 T cell receptor beta chains from one sample, sequenced in a study of shared clonotypes between healthy human individuals. The assay was immunoSEQ multiplex PCR, and TCRdb's table has in-frame clones only and misses some. The sample lists about 710,000 clones, 72% occurring once. Material: memory CD4+ T cells sorted from blood. The subset here: CD45RA-negative fraction. Receptors originate from a woman aged 25 to 39 in good health.

V gene TRBV7-2 combines with J gene TRBJ1-1, with D uncertain. Germline V CDR1 and CDR2: SGHTA, FQGNSA. There are 14 residues in the CDR3. V shed 8 bases and J shed 0 bases, with 13 bases lying between them. The CDR3 DNA is TGTGCCAGCCTCCCGAAGGCAATGAACACTGAAGCTTTCTTT. Protein sequence: CASLPKAMNTEAFF.

J is TRBJ2-3 and V is TRBV7-9; 12 bases fit TRBD2. Germline V lookup: CDR1 SEHNR, CDR2 FQNEAQ (reference sequence). The CDR3 length is 16 residues. Trimming removed 5 bases from V and 1 base from J; junction bases left unmatched: 4. CDR3 bases: TGTGCCAGCAGCCTGACTAGCGGGAGAGGCACAGATACGCAGTATTTT. Translating it yields CASSLTSGRGTDTQYF.

The V call is TRBV2, the J call TRBJ2-7, with a weak D call TRBD2 (5 bases). The germline V and J ends were trimmed by 6 bases and 0 bases, with 15 bases remaining between them. The CDR3 sequence is 15 residues long. The germline gives CDR1 SNHLY, CDR2 FYNNEI. In DNA, the CDR3 is TGTGCCAGCAGGAAAGGACTGATGAGCTCCTACGAGCAGTACTTC. Protein sequence: CASRKGLMSSYEQYF.

This clone was observed many times. The gene calls are TRBV19 and TRBJ1-2, with a weak D call TRBD1 (6 bases). V lost 6 bases and J lost 6, with 17 bases in between. This CDR3 is built from 14 residues. Germline V lookup: CDR1 LNHDA, CDR2 SQIVND (reference sequence). CDR3: CASRPGHSVDGYTF. The CDR3 nucleotides read TGTGCCAGTAGGCCGGGACATAGTGTAGATGGCTACACCTTC.

The chain combines TRBV2 with TRBJ2-3; 10 nucleotides agree with TRBD2. The CDR3 runs to 17 residues. Trimming took 4 bases from V and 0 from J; bases not matched to a gene: 7. Per the germline V gene, CDR1 is SNHLY and CDR2 is FYNNEI. The CDR3 nucleotides are TGTGCCAGCAGTGGGTCTAGCGGGGGAACCAGCACAGATACGCAGTATTTT. It specifies CASSGSSGGTSTDTQYF.

This clone was seen a single time. The chain is built from TRBV10-3 and TRBJ2-1, with a possible D match to TRBD1 (6 bases). Germline V gene sequence: CDR1 ENHRY, CDR2 SYGVKD. This CDR3 region has 16 residues. V was cut by 2 bases and J by 0 bases, with 11 bases left in between. The CDR3 here is CAISEGGRGSYNEQFF. The CDR3 bases are TGTGCCATCAGTGAGGGAGGCAGGGGCTCCTACAATGAGCAGTTCTTC.

V usage is TRBV1 and J usage is TRBJ2-7; the listed D gene, TRBD1, was not tested against the DNA. TRBV1 is a listed pseudogene. The CDR3 is 14 residues long. The CDR3 spells CTSSRTDRPHEQYF. In DNA, the CDR3 is TGCACCAGCAGTCGGACGGACAGGCCCCACGAGCAGTACTTC.

The chain carries TRBV19 and TRBJ2-1, with D unclear. The germline V and J ends were trimmed by 4 bases and 15 bases, with 13 bases remaining between them. Germline assignment: CDR1 LNHDA and CDR2 SQIVND (reference sequence). This CDR3 is built from 11 residues. The CDR3 DNA reads as TGTGCCAGTAGTACGACAAGTCGTCGGTTCTTC. Translation gives CASSTTSRRFF.

This clone has a count of ten or more. The V call is TRBV7-2, the J call TRBJ2-5; 8 nucleotides agree with TRBD2. This CDR3 has 15 residues. The V segment lost 3 bases and the J segment 3 bases; nucleotides outside the gene matches: 6. Germline CDR1 is SGHTA and CDR2 is FQGNSA. The CDR3 loop reads CASSFFGLAEETQYF. CDR3 in DNA: TGTGCCAGCAGCTTTTTCGGACTAGCTGAAGAGACCCAGTACTTC.

This clone was picked up one time. This likely came from a read error, as a far larger clone is one base away. The rearrangement uses TRBV28 and TRBJ2-7; D gene unclear. Trimming shortened V by 5 bases and J by 6 bases, and 8 bases separated the two germline ends. This CDR3 region has 11 residues. Germline V gene lookup returns CDR1 MDHEN and CDR2 SYDVKM. CDR3 in DNA: TGTGCCAGCAGTCCCCCCCGCGAGCAGTACTTC. Translating gives CASSPPREQYF.

The rearrangement joins TRBV5-1 to TRBJ2-7, with TRBD1 matching over 7 bases. This CDR3 comprises 15 residues. Germline V gene sequence: CDR1 SGHRS, CDR2 YFSETQ. V gave up 0 bases and J gave up 1 base; unmatched junction bases: 4. Here the CDR3 reads CASSLVVTGSYEQYF. CDR3 in DNA: TGCGCCAGCAGCTTGGTAGTGACAGGGTCCTACGAGCAGTACTTC.

This clone appeared a few times. The same CDR3 can be traced to other DNA sequences in this sample. The chain links TRBV18 to TRBJ2-7; tentatively, D is TRBD2 (6 bases). The V and J ends lost 2 bases and 7 bases respectively, with 9 bases between them. The germline V gene encodes CDR1 KGHSH and CDR2 LQKENI. The CDR3 has 12 residues. CDR3 bases: TGTGCCAGCTCACCAGGAGGGGTTGAGCAGTACTTC. It specifies CASSPGGVEQYF.

The V call is TRBV6-1, the J call TRBJ2-2, with D uncertain. Germline V gives CDR1 MNHNS, CDR2 SASEGT. The V end was cut by 6 bases, the J end by 0 bases, with 11 bases between. This CDR3 has 15 residues. CDR3 nucleotides: TGTGCCAGCAGCGAGGTAACCGCGAACACCGGGGAGCTGTTTTTT. Its protein product is CASSEVTANTGELFF.

This chain uses TRBV18 with TRBJ2-2; D possibly corresponds to TRBD2 (6 bases). This CDR3 is built from 16 residues. Germline V gene sequence: CDR1 KGHSH, CDR2 LQKENI. V was pared by 6 bases and J by 2 bases, with 16 bases between. The CDR3 spells CASSPNSGANTGELFF. The CDR3 DNA reads as TGTGCCAGCTCTCCCAATAGCGGAGCTAACACCGGGGAGCTGTTTTTT.

This clone was recorded a few times. This sequence joins TRBV5-1 and TRBJ2-2; unclear D gene. The CDR3 is 14 amino acids. Germline lookup yields CDR1 SGHRS and CDR2 YFSETQ. Trimming took 0 bases from V and 6 from J, leaving 9 bases between them. This CDR3 reads CASSLAWGSGELFF. The CDR3 region has the DNA TGCGCCAGCAGCTTGGCCTGGGGATCCGGGGAGCTGTTTTTT. Based on the CDR3 plus reference TRBV5-1 and TRBJ2-2, the full variable domain is KAGVTQTPRYLIKTRGQQVTLSCSPISGHRSVSWYQQTPGQGLQFLFEYFSETQRNKGNFPGRFSGRQFSNSRSEMNVSTLELGDSALYLCASSLAWGSGELFFGEGSRLTVL.

This clone was recorded once. This chain uses TRBV6-4 with TRBJ1-1; D is uncertain. V dropped 8 bases and J dropped 1 base, with 11 bases sitting between them. CDR3 size: 13 residues. The germline V gene has CDR1 MRHNA and CDR2 SNTAGT. CDR3: CASGQGPNTEAFF. DNA for the CDR3: TGTGCCAGCGGTCAAGGGCCGAACACTGAAGCTTTCTTT.

The rearrangement links TRBV6-6 to TRBJ2-5, with D unclear. Germline CDR1 is MNHNY and CDR2 is SVGAGI (reference sequence). Trimming took off 6 bases at V and 5 bases at J, with 19 bases between the two ends. The CDR3 runs to 15 residues. The CDR3 nucleotides are TGTGCCAGCAGACCCCGCCATCCGAGCGTGGAGACCCAGTACTTC. Translated: CASRPRHPSVETQYF.

The rearrangement joins TRBV7-2 to TRBJ1-1; D remains unclear. The germline CDR1 and CDR2 sequences are SGHTA and FQGNSA. CDR3 length: 14 amino acids. Trimming removed 1 base at V and 4 bases at J, with 10 bases between. The CDR3 nucleotides read TGTGCCAGCAGCTTAGTTAAGGGTACCACTGAAGCTTTCTTT. The encoded protein is CASSLVKGTTEAFF.

The chain uses TRBV21-1 and TRBJ2-7; TRBD2 was called by the table and not checked on the DNA. TRBV21-1 is a listed pseudogene. CDR3 length: 11 amino acids. CDR3 sequence reads: CARDCPDEQYF. The CDR3 DNA reads TGTGCCAGAGACTGCCCGGACGAGCAGTACTTC.

The chain joins TRBV5-1 to TRBJ2-3, with D perhaps given as TRBD1 or TRBD2 (6 bases each). The CDR3 runs 16 residues. Germline lookup yields CDR1 SGHRS and CDR2 YFSETQ. Trimming removed 0 bases at V and 2 bases at J, with 13 bases between. This CDR3 is CASSLEEGGFTDTQYF. The DNA of the CDR3 is TGCGCCAGCAGCTTGGAGGAGGGGGGATTCACAGATACGCAGTATTTT.